These T cell receptor beta chains were read from a single sample in a study of Ad26.COV2.S vaccination and SARS-CoV-2 variants. Clones were sequenced by immunoSEQ multiplex PCR, and TCRdb holds only the in-frame ones, with some missing. The table lists roughly 510,000 clones, roughly nine tenths of them singletons. Sample: peripheral blood, taken in a trial of Ad26.COV2.S vaccine versus placebo. These receptors were taken from a person between 18 and 60 years old who received the Ad26.COV2.S COVID-19 vaccine or a placebo. The conserved cysteine and the conserved F or W are not part of the CDR3 here. Fields, in order: CDR3 protein, CDR3 length, V gene.

ASADSMNTEAF | 11 | TRBV12-3/TRBV12-4
ASSLAGGSGYT | 11 | TRBV5-4
AVDGSSYEQY | 10 | TRBV30
ASSALVGVRSPLH | 13 | TRBV7-9
ASSLGTNTEAF | 11 | TRBV6-5
ASSQEARQGYGYT | 13 | TRBV4-3
ASSRGTGTHEQY | 12 | TRBV7-9
ASSLADTQY | 9 | TRBV27
ASSYSTGEVTEAF | 13 | TRBV6-5
ASKRLAGLGNEQF | 13 | TRBV28
ASSIDGSSYNEQF | 13 | TRBV19
ASSLTAPPGYT | 11 | TRBV28
ASSLGQRNTEAF | 12 | TRBV5-4
ASSRVSGYGYT | 11 | TRBV7-3
ASSPRLARNNEQF | 13 | TRBV7-9
ASSQVLGTNHNEQF | 14 | TRBV14
AWKLGSSNQPQH | 12 | TRBV30
ATSTDSYTGELF | 12 | TRBV15
ASSEAGSYGYT | 11 | TRBV6-1
ASSSPGLSNYGYT | 13 | TRBV5-1
ASSSRTGGSEQY | 12 | TRBV5-1
ASRQQGGVQPQH | 12 | TRBV28
ASSLVSTGELF | 11 | TRBV5-1
ASTKWASGRTPGSYEQY | 17 | TRBV10-1
ASSPELRDKNTEAF | 14 | TRBV5-1
ASSLGLVATNEKLF | 14 | TRBV6-5
AISDKAGGTYEQY | 13 | TRBV10-3
AWSVSTGNTIY | 11 | TRBV30
ASSADSQNSPLH | 12 | TRBV9
ASSLTGTSNQPQH | 13 | TRBV5-1
SVASTDTQY | 9 | TRBV29-1
ASSHGGGGNTIY | 12 | TRBV7-8
ASSYLRNNEQF | 11 | TRBV6-2/TRBV6-3